This T cell receptor (beta chain) was observed in a study of blood T cell repertoires in COVID-19. Participants' reported clinical history set cohort assignment. Germline V gene lookup returns CDR1 SEHNR and CDR2 FQNEAQ (reference sequence). CDR3 length: 15 residues. Trimming removed 5 bases at V and 0 bases at J, with 11 bases between. Here immunoSEQ multiplex PCR was the method, and the copy in TCRdb shows in-frame clones only, minus some. Among under 200,000 clones listed, about 83% were seen once. The sequenced sample consisted of PBMCs or T cells enriched from blood (not recorded which). The receptor's source is a woman aged 25 to 45 who had been exposed to COVID-19. The V call is TRBV7-9, the J call TRBJ1-3; possibly TRBD1 for D (5 bases). The CDR3 nucleotides read TGTGCCAGCAGCCAGGGTAGGGTCTCTGGAAACACCATATATTTT. Translating gives CASSQGRVSGNTIYF.